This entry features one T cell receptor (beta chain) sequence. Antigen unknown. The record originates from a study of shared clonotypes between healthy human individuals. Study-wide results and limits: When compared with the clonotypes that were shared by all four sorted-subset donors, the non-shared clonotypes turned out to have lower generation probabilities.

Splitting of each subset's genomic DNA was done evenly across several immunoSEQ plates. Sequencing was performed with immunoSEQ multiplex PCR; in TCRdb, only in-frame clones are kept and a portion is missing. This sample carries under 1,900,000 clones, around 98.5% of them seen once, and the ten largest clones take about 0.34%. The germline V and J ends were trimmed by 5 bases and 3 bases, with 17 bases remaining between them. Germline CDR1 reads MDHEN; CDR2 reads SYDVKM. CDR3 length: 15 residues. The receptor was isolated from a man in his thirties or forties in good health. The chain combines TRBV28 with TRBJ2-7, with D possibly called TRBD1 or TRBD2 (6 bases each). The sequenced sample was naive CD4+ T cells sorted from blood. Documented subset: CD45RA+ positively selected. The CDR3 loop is CASSRPLGGFYEQYF. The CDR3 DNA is TGTGCCAGCAGTCGACCCTTGGGGGGCTTCTACGAGCAGTACTTC.